The entry that follows covers one TCR beta chain sequence. This record belongs to a study of patients and donors after allogeneic stem cell transplantation. Germline V gene lookup returns CDR1 SGDLS and CDR2 YYNGEE. The ends were cut back, 4 bases at V and 10 bases at J, with 15 bases in the middle. This CDR3 spans 13 amino acids. TCRdb re-called the RT-PCR reads through MiXCR, storing one row per CDR3 protein. This sample yields about 960,000 distinct CDR3 sequences, of which approximately 18% are seen a single time; 5% to 6.5% belongs to the top ten. The sequenced sample was blood, either unsorted or a sorted T cell fraction (not recorded which). This receptor was obtained from a human donor who was either an allogeneic HSCT recipient or a stem cell or donor lymphocyte infusion donor (not recorded which). It is not recorded whose cells these are; they may come from a transplant donor. J is TRBJ2-1 and V is TRBV9; possible D gene TRBD2, 6 bases. In DNA, the CDR3 is TGTGCCAGCAGCTTAGACGGCGGGACGGAGCAGTTCTTC. This gives the protein CASSLDGGTEQFF.